Each of the 27 T cell receptor beta chains below was sequenced from the same sample in a study of OX40 agonist ivuxolimab in advanced cancers. Assay used: immunoSEQ multiplex PCR; TCRdb lists only in-frame clones, some missing. The sample shows about 100,000 clones, about nine tenths of them seen only once. Sequenced material: CD4+ or CD8+ T cells sorted from blood, taken in a trial of the OX40 agonist ivuxolimab. Receptors were obtained from an adult with an advanced solid tumor such as melanoma, head and neck, liver or kidney cancer.

The CDR3: CASSGSGPYNEQFF. DNA of the CDR3: TGTGCCAGCAGCGGAAGCGGACCCTACAATGAGCAGTTCTTC. The chain carries TRBV9 and TRBJ2-1; D may be TRBD2 (5 bases). Germline assignment: CDR1 SGDLS and CDR2 YYNGEE. The CDR3 has 14 amino acids. The V end lost 3 bases, the J end lost 2 bases, and 9 bases lay between the germline ends.

V is TRBV11-1 and J is TRBJ1-2; weak D call: TRBD1 (5 bases). There are 14 residues in the CDR3. Germline CDR1 reads SGHAT; CDR2 reads FQDESV (reference sequence). V was shortened by 5 bases and J by 4 bases, with 14 bases between the two germline ends. The CDR3 reads CASSSSGAGYGYTF. In DNA form, the CDR3 reads TGTGCCAGCAGCAGCAGTGGGGCTGGCTATGGCTACACCTTC.

The chain joins TRBV7-2 to TRBJ2-7, with D possibly being TRBD2 (6 bases). Germline V gene data show CDR1 as SGHTA and CDR2 as FQGNSA. V gave up 5 bases and J gave up 3 bases, with 11 bases separating them. The CDR3 extends over 13 amino acids. The CDR3 bases are TGTGCCAGCAGCCCCGGGACTTACTACGAGCAGTACTTC. Translating it yields CASSPGTYYEQYF.

The chain joins TRBV6-6 to TRBJ1-2, with a weak D call TRBD1 (6 bases). V lost 6 bases and J 1 base, leaving 6 bases between the germline ends. CDR1 and CDR2 from the germline V gene are MNHNY and SVGAGI (reference sequence). CDR3 length equals 12 residues. The CDR3 DNA is TGTGCCAGCAGGGACAGTAACTATGGCTACACCTTC. It encodes CASRDSNYGYTF.

This chain joins TRBV18 and TRBJ1-2, with D unresolved. Germline values: CDR1 KGHSH, CDR2 LQKENI. V shed 3 bases and J shed 2 bases, with 7 bases lying between them. CDR3 length: 13 amino acids. CDR3 nucleotide sequence: TGTGCCAGCTCACCGGGCTTGAACTATGGCTACACCTTC. It codes for CASSPGLNYGYTF.

The chain couples TRBV4-3 to TRBJ2-7; no reliable D call. There are 14 residues in the CDR3. Germline V CDR1 and CDR2: LGHNA, YSLEER. V lost 0 bases to trimming and J lost 1 base, with 7 bases between them. This CDR3 reads CASSQDYGSYEQYF. The CDR3 DNA reads TGCGCCAGCAGCCAAGATTACGGGTCCTACGAGCAGTACTTC.

This clone was seen ten or more times. V is TRBV7-9 and J is TRBJ2-5; 7 bases match TRBD2. The CDR3 has 15 amino acids. The J segment lost 5 bases and the V segment lost 2 bases, leaving 8 bases of the junction unmatched. Germline loops: CDR1 SEHNR, CDR2 FQNEAQ (reference sequence). The CDR3 protein is CASSLSAGVSETQYF. CDR3 nucleotides: TGTGCCAGCAGCTTATCGGCGGGAGTCAGTGAGACCCAGTACTTC.

CDR3 protein: CASSRILSQGHHYGYTF. CDR3 DNA sequence: TGTGCCAGCAGCCGTATTCTATCACAGGGACACCACTATGGCTACACCTTC. The chain couples TRBV7-9 to TRBJ1-2; maybe TRBD1 (6 bases). Germline CDR1 reads SEHNR; CDR2 reads FQNEAQ (reference sequence). This CDR3 is 17 amino acids long. The V end lost 5 bases, the J end lost 3 bases, and 22 bases lay between the germline ends.

This chain connects TRBV18 to TRBJ2-5, with 11 bases lining up with TRBD2. Germline V gene sequence: CDR1 KGHSH, CDR2 LQKENI. V trimming: 2 bases; J trimming: 1 base; junction bases outside the gene matches: 3. This CDR3 has 16 amino acids. The CDR3 region has the DNA TGTGCCAGCTCACCAGGACTAGCGGGTGTCCAAGAGACCCAGTACTTC. Protein product: CASSPGLAGVQETQYF. The full variable domain, its missing parts supplied by reference TRBV18 and TRBJ2-5, is NAGVMQNPRHLVRRRGQEARLRCSPMKGHSHVYWYRQLPEEGLKFMVYLQKENIIDESGMPKERFSAEFPKEGPSILRIQQVVRGDSAAYFCASSPGLAGVQETQYFGPGTRLLVL.

This clone turned up a few times. The chain links TRBV19 to TRBJ1-5; D might be TRBD1 (6 bases). Germline loops: CDR1 LNHDA, CDR2 SQIVND (reference sequence). This CDR3 has 17 amino acids. V gave up 4 bases and J gave up 3 bases, with 19 bases separating them. The CDR3 spells CASSRSPGHGLNQPQHF. The CDR3 DNA follows: TGTGCCAGTAGTAGATCTCCGGGACACGGGCTCAATCAGCCCCAGCATTTT.

This sequence joins TRBV19 and TRBJ2-7, with 7 bases aligning to TRBD1. The CDR3 is made up of 15 amino acids. The trim removed 3 bases at V and 2 bases at J, leaving 7 bases unmatched. The germline gives CDR1 LNHDA, CDR2 SQIVND (reference sequence). CDR3 residues: CASSIYTGAPYEQYF. CDR3 DNA: TGTGCCAGTAGTATCTATACAGGGGCCCCCTACGAGCAGTACTTC.

This sequence joins TRBV10-3 and TRBJ1-2, with a possible D match to TRBD1 (5 bases). Per germline, CDR1 ENHRY and CDR2 SYGVKD. This CDR3 is built from 18 residues. V was clipped by 2 bases and J by 7 bases, with 26 bases between them. The CDR3 nucleotides are TGTGCCATCAGTGAGCGCCAGGGTTCTTTGTCGAGGTCCACTGGCTACACCTTC. As protein: CAISERQGSLSRSTGYTF.

This chain connects TRBV7-9 to TRBJ2-7, with D perhaps TRBD1 (5 bases). The CDR3 is 16 amino acids. Germline V gene data show CDR1 as SEHNR and CDR2 as FQNEAQ (reference sequence). V lost 5 bases to trimming and J lost 1 base, with 18 bases between them. The CDR3 loop reads CASSPWGSANSYEQYF. Here the CDR3 DNA reads TGTGCCAGCAGCCCTTGGGGCAGCGCAAATTCCTACGAGCAGTACTTC.

This chain uses TRBV28 with TRBJ1-3, with TRBD1 as a possible D gene (6 bases). The CDR3 is made up of 15 amino acids. CDR1 and CDR2 from the germline V gene are MDHEN and SYDVKM. The CDR3: CGAGAQITSGNTIYF. The CDR3, as DNA: TGTGGGGCAGGGGCCCAGATCACCTCTGGAAACACCATATATTTT.

The rearrangement links TRBV21-1 to TRBJ2-7; the D call of TRBD2 is as the table states it, not checked on the DNA. TRBV21-1 is annotated as a pseudogene. The CDR3 is 15 residues long. DNA for the CDR3: TGTGCCAGCAGCCAAGGGGCGGGAATCTCCTACGAGCAGTACTTC. This translates into CASSQGAGISYEQYF.

The chain couples TRBV29-1 to TRBJ1-2; D gene uncertain. From germline, CDR1 is SQVTM and CDR2 ANQGSEA. Trimming cost V 7 bases and J 3 bases, with 15 bases left between them. The CDR3 length is 13 residues. The CDR3 loop is CSAGRINHYGYTF. DNA for the CDR3: TGCAGCGCCGGACGGATCAACCACTATGGCTACACCTTC.

The chain links TRBV7-2 to TRBJ2-7, with TRBD2 identical over 8 bases. This CDR3 region has 16 residues. Trimming cost V 1 base and J 2 bases; bases outside gene matches: 7. Germline lookup yields CDR1 SGHTA and CDR2 FQGNSA. This CDR3 is CASSLELAGYTYEQYF. The DNA for the CDR3 is TGTGCCAGCAGCTTAGAGCTAGCGGGCTATACCTACGAGCAGTACTTC.

The chain joins TRBV6-5 to TRBJ2-7; unclear D gene. The CDR3 is 14 amino acids. CDR1 and CDR2 from the germline V gene are MNHEY and SVGAGI. Between the trimmed V and J ends, which lost 5 bases and 0 bases, there was a span of 11 bases. CDR3 in amino acids: CASSQDRSSYEQYF. The CDR3 coding sequence is TGTGCCAGCAGTCAGGACCGTAGCTCCTACGAGCAGTACTTC.

This chain links TRBV28 with TRBJ1-5, with D possibly being TRBD1 (6 bases). This CDR3 contains 17 residues. CDR1 is MDHEN and CDR2 is SYDVKM in the germline V gene. V was trimmed by 2 bases and J by 0 bases, leaving 14 bases between them. The CDR3 DNA reads TGTGCCAGCAGTTTACTTGGGGGGGCTCGTAGCAATCAGCCCCAGCATTTT. This codes for CASSLLGGARSNQPQHF.

The sample holds one count of this clone. The rearrangement joins TRBV7-9 to TRBJ2-5, with TRBD1 identical over 10 bases. This CDR3 has 14 residues. Germline V gene sequence: CDR1 SEHNR, CDR2 FQNEAQ (reference sequence). The V segment lost 1 base and the J segment 4 bases; nucleotides outside the gene matches: 0. CDR3 protein: CASSLGQGAETQYF. The CDR3 DNA is TGTGCCAGCAGCTTAGGACAGGGGGCAGAGACCCAGTACTTC.

This chain uses TRBV25-1 with TRBJ2-7; 7 positions agree with TRBD1. The germline CDR1 and CDR2 sequences are MGHDK and SYGVNS. The CDR3 is 15 residues long. V shed 4 bases and J 5 bases; nucleotides not matched to a gene: 11. Written as DNA, the CDR3 is TGTGCCAGCAGTGGGGGACAGCCACGAAGAGACGAGCAGTACTTC. It specifies CASSGGQPRRDEQYF.

The chain recombines TRBV11-2 with TRBJ2-2; TRBD2 matches 9 bases. Trimming at V came to 3 bases and at J to 6 bases, leaving 5 bases not matched to a gene. The CDR3 sequence is 15 residues long. Germline assignment: CDR1 SGHAT and CDR2 FQNNGV. The CDR3 nucleotides are TGTGCCAGCAGCTTGGGACTAGCCGCGGCCGGGGAGCTGTTTTTT. Encoded protein: CASSLGLAAAGELFF.

This chain connects TRBV5-5 to TRBJ2-1; TRBD1 aligns across 10 bases. The germline V gene encodes CDR1 SGHKS and CDR2 YYEKEE (reference sequence). The V segment lost 4 bases and the J segment 4 bases; nucleotides outside the gene matches: 5. The CDR3 contains 15 residues. In nucleotides, the CDR3 is TGTGCCAGCAGCGCCGGACAGGGGGTTTACAATGAGCAGTTCTTC. Protein product: CASSAGQGVYNEQFF.

This rearrangement joins TRBV15 to TRBJ2-5; D is ambiguous. The germline CDR1 and CDR2 sequences are LNHNV and YYDKDF (reference sequence). The CDR3 loop spans 13 amino acids. V lost 1 base and J 5 bases, leaving 8 bases between the germline ends. CDR3 amino acids: CATSRVRVETQYF. The CDR3 nucleotides are TGTGCCACCAGCAGAGTTCGGGTTGAGACCCAGTACTTC. Full variable domain (missing parts from reference TRBV15 and TRBJ2-5): DAMVIQNPRYQVTQFGKPVTLSCSQTLNHNVMYWYQQKSSQAPKLLFHYYDKDFNNEADTPDNFQSRRPNTSFCFLDIRSPGLGDTAMYLCATSRVRVETQYFGPGTRLLVL.

The chain joins TRBV9 to TRBJ2-3, with 13 bases aligning to TRBD2. J was trimmed by 7 bases and V by 3 bases; bases with no gene match: 2. This CDR3 spans 14 amino acids. The germline V gene encodes CDR1 SGDLS and CDR2 YYNGEE. CDR3: CASSGTSGRYTQYF. CDR3 in DNA: TGTGCCAGCAGCGGGACTAGCGGGAGATATACGCAGTATTTT.

J is TRBJ2-1 and V is TRBV9, with TRBD1 matching 9 bases. CDR1 SGDLS and CDR2 YYNGEE come from the germline V gene. The CDR3 extends over 17 amino acids. V trimming: 2 bases; J trimming: 2 bases; junction bases outside the gene matches: 8. CDR3 DNA sequence: TGTGCCAGCAGCGTTACGTCCGGGACAGGGACCTACAATGAGCAGTTCTTC. This sequence encodes CASSVTSGTGTYNEQFF.

The chain uses TRBV7-8 and TRBJ2-2; tentatively, D is TRBD2 (7 bases). The CDR3 runs to 14 residues. Germline loops: CDR1 SGHVS, CDR2 FQNEAQ. Trimming removed 5 bases at V and 4 bases at J, with 11 bases between. The CDR3 loop is CASSGGGPTGELFF. The DNA of the CDR3 is TGTGCCAGCAGCGGGGGGGGCCCCACCGGGGAGCTGTTTTTT.